These T cell receptor beta chains were read from a single sample in a study of spatial heterogeneity in lung cancer. From the 5' RACE reads, TCRdb called clonotypes with MiXCR, one entry per CDR3 protein. The data hold several thousand distinct CDR3 sequences, with approximately 9.8% observed a single time. Sequencing used normal lung tissue next to the tumor, obtained at surgery. These receptors were obtained from a male donor with early-stage non-small cell lung cancer. The CDR3 runs from the conserved cysteine through the conserved F or W. The D gene is left open where the match is weak. A clone size is listed for some rows: how often the clone was seen (once, few, many), or a class if it is expanded.

CDR3aa: CASGLYTGAYTGELFF
CDR3nt: TGTGCTAGTGGTTTGTATACAGGGGCCTACACCGGGGAGCTGTTTTTT
v_gene: TRBV12-5
j_gene: TRBJ2-2
d_gene: TRBD1
abundance: medium-sized

CDR3aa: CASSDGQRALTDTQYF
CDR3nt: TGTGCCAGCAGCGACGGTCAGCGGGCGCTCACAGATACGCAGTATTTT
v_gene: TRBV5-5
j_gene: TRBJ2-3
d_gene: NA
abundance: few

CDR3aa: CASRTGGVNEQFF
CDR3nt: TGTGCCAGCAGGACCGGCGGGGTCAATGAGCAGTTCTTC
v_gene: TRBV6-5
j_gene: TRBJ2-1
d_gene: NA
abundance: NA

CDR3aa: CASSPRTSGRQETQYF
CDR3nt: TGTGCCAGCAGTCCCCGCACTAGCGGGAGGCAAGAGACCCAGTACTTC
v_gene: TRBV12-3/TRBV12-4
j_gene: TRBJ2-5
d_gene: TRBD2
abundance: medium-sized

CDR3aa: CASSSRTSGSPGGETQYF
CDR3nt: TGCGCCAGCAGCTCCCGGACTAGCGGGAGTCCTGGGGGAGAGACCCAGTACTTC
v_gene: TRBV5-1
j_gene: TRBJ2-5
d_gene: TRBD2
abundance: medium-sized

CDR3aa: CASSPHRGYTEAFF
CDR3nt: TGTGCCAGCAGCCCGCACAGGGGGTACACTGAAGCTTTCTTT
v_gene: TRBV7-2
j_gene: TRBJ1-1
d_gene: TRBD1
abundance: NA

CDR3aa: CASSLVLGLSEQYF
CDR3nt: TGTGCCAGCAGCTTAGTACTCGGCCTCTCCGAGCAGTACTTC
v_gene: TRBV7-9
j_gene: TRBJ2-7
d_gene: NA
abundance: medium-sized

CDR3aa: CASSLGILAGKETQYF
CDR3nt: TGTGCCAGCAGCTTAGGCATCCTAGCGGGAAAAGAGACCCAGTACTTC
v_gene: TRBV7-2
j_gene: TRBJ2-5
d_gene: TRBD2
abundance: medium-sized

CDR3aa: CASTGRLVGTGELFF
CDR3nt: TGTGCCAGCACTGGCAGACTCGTTGGCACCGGGGAGCTGTTTTTT
v_gene: TRBV6-5
j_gene: TRBJ2-2
d_gene: NA
abundance: few

CDR3aa: CASSPPVAGYPYEQYF
CDR3nt: TGTGCCAGCTCCCCCCCAGTGGCGGGGTATCCCTACGAGCAGTACTTC
v_gene: TRBV18
j_gene: TRBJ2-7
d_gene: NA
abundance: NA

CDR3aa: CASSSDRGRGEQYF
CDR3nt: TGTGCCAGCAGTTCGGACAGGGGGCGCGGCGAGCAGTACTTC
v_gene: TRBV27
j_gene: TRBJ2-7
d_gene: TRBD1
abundance: medium-sized

CDR3aa: CASSARGTPSTDTQYF
CDR3nt: TGTGCCAGCAGCGCCAGGGGGACCCCGAGCACAGATACGCAGTATTTT
v_gene: TRBV9
j_gene: TRBJ2-3
d_gene: TRBD1
abundance: many

CDR3aa: CASSYSSGANVLTF
CDR3nt: TGTGCCAGCAGTTACAGCTCTGGGGCCAACGTCCTGACTTTC
v_gene: TRBV2
j_gene: TRBJ2-6
d_gene: NA
abundance: medium-sized

CDR3aa: CATSDHPGATNEKLFF
CDR3nt: TGTGCCACCAGTGATCACCCAGGGGCAACTAATGAAAAACTGTTTTTT
v_gene: TRBV24-1
j_gene: TRBJ1-4
d_gene: NA
abundance: many

CDR3aa: CASSQSHDRGAGNTIYF
CDR3nt: TGCGCCAGCAGTCAATCTCACGACAGGGGAGCTGGAAACACCATATATTTT
v_gene: TRBV23-1
j_gene: TRBJ1-3
d_gene: TRBD1
abundance: medium-sized

CDR3aa: CASSDSGGSTEAFF
CDR3nt: TGTGCCAGCAGTGACTCAGGAGGGTCGACTGAAGCTTTCTTT
v_gene: TRBV6-4
j_gene: TRBJ1-1
d_gene: NA
abundance: medium-sized

CDR3aa: CASSQGRTGLDF
CDR3nt: TGCGCCAGCAGCCAAGGTAGGACAGGTCTAGACTTC
v_gene: TRBV4-1
j_gene: TRBJ2-4
d_gene: TRBD1
abundance: NA

CDR3aa: CASSNPSGLRGNEKLFF
CDR3nt: TGTGCCAGCAGTAATCCGTCAGGGTTGAGAGGGAATGAAAAACTGTTTTTT
v_gene: TRBV14
j_gene: TRBJ1-4
d_gene: NA
abundance: medium-sized

CDR3aa: CASSPGLNTEAFF
CDR3nt: TGTGCCAGCTCACCCGGACTGAACACTGAAGCTTTCTTT
v_gene: TRBV18
j_gene: TRBJ1-1
d_gene: NA
abundance: many

CDR3aa: CAWSVNGFQETQYF
CDR3nt: TGTGCCTGGAGTGTAAACGGGTTCCAAGAGACCCAGTACTTC
v_gene: TRBV30
j_gene: TRBJ2-5
d_gene: NA
abundance: medium-sized

CDR3aa: CASSLLGQGRRTEAFF
CDR3nt: TGTGCCAGCAGCTTGTTGGGACAGGGCAGGAGGACTGAAGCTTTCTTT
v_gene: TRBV5-6
j_gene: TRBJ1-1
d_gene: TRBD1
abundance: medium-sized

CDR3aa: CASSPTNYGYTF
CDR3nt: TGTGCCAGCAGTCCCACTAACTATGGCTACACCTTC
v_gene: TRBV27
j_gene: TRBJ1-2
d_gene: NA
abundance: medium-sized

CDR3aa: CASSLGGGQGYNEQFF
CDR3nt: TGTGCCAGCAGCTTAGGCGGGGGACAGGGCTACAATGAGCAGTTCTTC
v_gene: TRBV11-2
j_gene: TRBJ2-1
d_gene: TRBD1
abundance: many